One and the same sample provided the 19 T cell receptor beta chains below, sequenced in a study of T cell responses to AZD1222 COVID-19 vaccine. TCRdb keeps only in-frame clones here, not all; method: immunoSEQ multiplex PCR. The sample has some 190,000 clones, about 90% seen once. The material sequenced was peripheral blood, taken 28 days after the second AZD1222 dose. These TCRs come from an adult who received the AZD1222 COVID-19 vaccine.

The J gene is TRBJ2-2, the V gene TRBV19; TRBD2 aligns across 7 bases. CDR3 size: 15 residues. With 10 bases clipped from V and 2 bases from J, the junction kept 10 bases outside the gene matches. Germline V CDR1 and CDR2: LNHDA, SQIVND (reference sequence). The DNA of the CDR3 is TGTGCCACCCGACTACAGCGGGGCAACACCGGGGAGCTGTTTTTT. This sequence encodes CATRLQRGNTGELFF.

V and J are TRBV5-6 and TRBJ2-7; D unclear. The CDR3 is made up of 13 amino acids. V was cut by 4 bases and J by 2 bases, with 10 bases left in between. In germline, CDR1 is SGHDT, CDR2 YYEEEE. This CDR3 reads CASSLSNAYEQYF. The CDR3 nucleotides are TGTGCCAGCAGCCTATCCAATGCCTACGAGCAGTACTTC.

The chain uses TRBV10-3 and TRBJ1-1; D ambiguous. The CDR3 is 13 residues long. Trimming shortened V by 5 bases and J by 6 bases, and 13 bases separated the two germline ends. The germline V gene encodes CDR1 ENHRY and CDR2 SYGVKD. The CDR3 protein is CAISPEEGAEAFF. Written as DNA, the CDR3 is TGTGCCATCAGTCCTGAGGAAGGTGCTGAAGCTTTCTTT.

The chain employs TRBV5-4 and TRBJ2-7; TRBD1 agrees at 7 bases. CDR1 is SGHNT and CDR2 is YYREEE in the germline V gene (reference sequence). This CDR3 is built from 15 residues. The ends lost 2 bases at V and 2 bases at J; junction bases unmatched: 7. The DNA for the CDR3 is TGTGCCAGCAGCTTCACAGGGGTAGCCCCCTACGAGCAGTACTTC. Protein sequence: CASSFTGVAPYEQYF.

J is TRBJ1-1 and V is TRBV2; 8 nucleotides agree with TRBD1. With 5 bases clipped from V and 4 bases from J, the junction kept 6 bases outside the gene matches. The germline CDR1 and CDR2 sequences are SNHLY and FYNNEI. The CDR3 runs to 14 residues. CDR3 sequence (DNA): TGTGCCAGCAGTAAAAAAACAGGGGGCACTGAAGCTTTCTTT. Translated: CASSKKTGGTEAFF.

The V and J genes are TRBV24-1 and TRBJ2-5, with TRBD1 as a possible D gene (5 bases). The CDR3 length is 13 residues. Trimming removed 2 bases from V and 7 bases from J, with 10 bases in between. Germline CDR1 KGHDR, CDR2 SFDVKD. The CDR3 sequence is CATSDYGAGTQYF. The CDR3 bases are TGTGCCACCAGTGATTATGGGGCCGGGACCCAGTACTTC.

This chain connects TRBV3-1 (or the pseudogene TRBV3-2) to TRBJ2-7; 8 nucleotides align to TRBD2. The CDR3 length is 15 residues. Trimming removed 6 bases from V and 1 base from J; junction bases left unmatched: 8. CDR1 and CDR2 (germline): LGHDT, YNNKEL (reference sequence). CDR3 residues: CASSRVAGGSYEQYF. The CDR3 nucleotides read TGTGCCAGCAGTCGGGTGGCGGGGGGATCCTACGAGCAGTACTTC.

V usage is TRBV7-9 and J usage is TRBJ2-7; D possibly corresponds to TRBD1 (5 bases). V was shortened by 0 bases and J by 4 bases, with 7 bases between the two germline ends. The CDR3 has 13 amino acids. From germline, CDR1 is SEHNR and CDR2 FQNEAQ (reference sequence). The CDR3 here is CASSLADKYEQYF. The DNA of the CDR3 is TGTGCCAGCAGCTTAGCGGACAAGTACGAGCAGTACTTC.

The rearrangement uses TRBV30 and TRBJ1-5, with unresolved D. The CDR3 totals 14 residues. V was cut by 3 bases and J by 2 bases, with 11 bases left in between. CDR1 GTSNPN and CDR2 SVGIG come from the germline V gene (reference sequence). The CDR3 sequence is CAWSDPRGNQPQHF. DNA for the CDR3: TGTGCCTGGAGCGACCCCCGAGGCAATCAGCCCCAGCATTTT. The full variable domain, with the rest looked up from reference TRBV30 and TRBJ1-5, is SQTIHQWPATLVQPVGSPLSLECTVEGTSNPNLYWYRQAAGRGLQLLFYSVGIGQISSEVPQNLSASRPQDRQFILSSKKLLLSDSGFYLCAWSDPRGNQPQHFGDGTRLSIL.

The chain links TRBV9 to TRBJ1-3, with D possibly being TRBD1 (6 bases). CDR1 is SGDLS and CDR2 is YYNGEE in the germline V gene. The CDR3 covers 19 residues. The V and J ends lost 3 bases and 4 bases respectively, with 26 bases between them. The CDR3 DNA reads TGTGCCAGCAGCGCGAGTGGAAGGGGGGCGCCGTCGTGGGGAAACACCATATATTTT. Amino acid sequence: CASSASGRGAPSWGNTIYF.

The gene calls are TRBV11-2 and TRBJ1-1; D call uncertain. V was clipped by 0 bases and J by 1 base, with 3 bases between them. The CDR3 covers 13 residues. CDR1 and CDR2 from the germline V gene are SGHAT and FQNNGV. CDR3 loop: CASSLDRNTEAFF. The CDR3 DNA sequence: TGTGCCAGCAGCTTAGACAGGAACACTGAAGCTTTCTTT.

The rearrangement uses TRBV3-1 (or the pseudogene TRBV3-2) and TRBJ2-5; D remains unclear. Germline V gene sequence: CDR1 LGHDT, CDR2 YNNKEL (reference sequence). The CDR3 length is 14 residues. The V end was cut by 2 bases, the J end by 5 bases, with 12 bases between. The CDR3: CASSQSVAGETQYF. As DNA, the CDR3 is TGTGCCAGCAGCCAATCCGTAGCTGGGGAGACCCAGTACTTC.

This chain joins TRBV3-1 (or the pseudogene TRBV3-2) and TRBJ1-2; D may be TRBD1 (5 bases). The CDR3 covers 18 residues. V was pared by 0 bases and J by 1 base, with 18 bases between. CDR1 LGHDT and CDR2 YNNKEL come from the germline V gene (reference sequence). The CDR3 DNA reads TGTGCCAGCAGCCAAGAGGTTTCCCGGGACGGTCATAACTATGGCTACACCTTC. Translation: CASSQEVSRDGHNYGYTF.

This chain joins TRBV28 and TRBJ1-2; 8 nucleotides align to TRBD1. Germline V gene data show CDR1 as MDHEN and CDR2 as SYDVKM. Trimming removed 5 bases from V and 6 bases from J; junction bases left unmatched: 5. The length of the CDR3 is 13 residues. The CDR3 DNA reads TGTGCCAGCAGTCCCCAGACAGGGGATGGCTACACCTTC. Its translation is CASSPQTGDGYTF.

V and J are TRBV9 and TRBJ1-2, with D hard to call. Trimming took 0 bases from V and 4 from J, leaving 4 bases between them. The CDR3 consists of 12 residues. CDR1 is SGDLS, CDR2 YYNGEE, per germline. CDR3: CASSVDGYGYTF. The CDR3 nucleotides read TGTGCCAGCAGCGTAGATGGCTATGGCTACACCTTC.

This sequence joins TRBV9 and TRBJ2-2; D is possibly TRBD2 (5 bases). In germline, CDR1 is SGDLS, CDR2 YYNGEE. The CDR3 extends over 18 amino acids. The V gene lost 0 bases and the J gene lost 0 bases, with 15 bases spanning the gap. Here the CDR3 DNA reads TGTGCCAGCAGCGTAGCTTTGGTGAGGGCGACGAACACCGGGGAGCTGTTTTTT. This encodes CASSVALVRATNTGELFF.

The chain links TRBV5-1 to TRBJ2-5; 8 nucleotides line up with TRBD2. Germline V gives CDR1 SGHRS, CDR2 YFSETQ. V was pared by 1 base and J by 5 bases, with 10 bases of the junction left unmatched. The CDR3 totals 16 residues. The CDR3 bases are TGCGCCAGCAGCTTGCTCCTGCGGGAGGACTTGGAGACCCAGTACTTC. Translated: CASSLLLREDLETQYF.

CDR3 amino acids: CASSLTGGQTEAFF. The CDR3 bases are TGTGCCAGCAGCCTTACAGGGGGCCAGACTGAAGCTTTCTTT. The gene calls are TRBV5-6 and TRBJ1-1; 9 positions agree with TRBD1. Per germline, CDR1 SGHDT and CDR2 YYEEEE. The CDR3 is made up of 14 amino acids. V shed 4 bases, J shed 5 bases, and the junction held 6 bases outside the gene matches.

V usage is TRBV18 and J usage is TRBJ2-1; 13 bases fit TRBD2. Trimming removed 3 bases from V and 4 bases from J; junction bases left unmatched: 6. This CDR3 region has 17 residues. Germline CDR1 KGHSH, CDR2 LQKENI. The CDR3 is CASSPFGTSGEYNEQFF. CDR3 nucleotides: TGTGCCAGCTCACCGTTTGGGACTAGCGGGGAGTACAATGAGCAGTTCTTC.